This record concerns one TCR beta chain sequence. The data belong to a study of sequential checkpoint blockade in melanoma. Sequencing was performed with immunoSEQ multiplex PCR; in TCRdb, only in-frame clones are kept and a portion is missing. The sample has over 20,000 clones, around 70% seen once; the top ten hold around 19%. Treatment in this sample: randomized to nivolumab then ipilimumab (arm A) or the reverse (arm B). From thawed PBMCs, live CD3+CD8+ cells negative for CD19 and CD56 were sorted. The length of the CDR3 is 14 residues. Germline V gene lookup returns CDR1 SGDLS and CDR2 YYNGEE. V was pared by 5 bases and J by 2 bases, with 4 bases of the junction left unmatched.

The receptor's source is a human donor with melanoma. The chain uses TRBV9 and TRBJ2-7, with 10 bases that match TRBD1. The sequences come from CD8+ T cells sorted from blood (inferred from file names), collected from a patient given nivolumab and ipilimumab in sequence. CDR3 DNA: TGTGCCAGCAGTTTCGGGACAGGGGCCTACGAGCAGTACTTC. Its protein product is CASSFGTGAYEQYF. Full variable domain (missing parts from reference TRBV9 and TRBJ2-7): DSGVTQTPKHLITATGQRVTLRCSPRSGDLSVYWYQQSLDQGLQFLIQYYNGEERAKGNILERFSAQQFPDLHSELNLSSLELGDSALYFCASSFGTGAYEQYFGPGTRLTVT.